The source of this TCR beta chain is a study of tumor-infiltrating lymphocytes in primary liver carcinoma. On this clonotype itself: Its target is unknown.

With a constant-region primer, TCR beta cDNA was made from roughly 500 ng of total RNA. Three nested multiplex PCR rounds, a slightly modified ARM-PCR, produced the libraries for TCR beta. PCR rounds one and two used TRBV1-TRBV30 forward primers with a C-beta reverse primer for around 9 cycles each. TCRdb re-called the multiplex PCR reads through MiXCR, storing one row per CDR3 protein. The data hold 50,000 to 70,000 distinct CDR3 sequences, with over 65% observed a single time. Losses at the gene ends were 5 bases for V and 4 bases for J; bases not matched to a gene: 9. Germline-derived CDR1 and CDR2 are SGHRS and YFSETQ. The length of the CDR3 is 15 residues. For each extraction, RNA and DNA were obtained together from around 20-30 mg of unsorted bulk tissue. Donors were untreated and chronically infected with HBV. Five separate regions per tumor were sampled. Over 80% of the cells in every tumor sample were viable tumor cells.

General study results and limits: Tumor tissue displayed a significantly greater top-250-clone fraction than blood (p = 0.039).

The TCR sequence derives from a man in his forties with primary liver carcinoma and hepatitis B virus infection. The specimen was liver tumor tissue from sampling region 2. Subset meaning: tumor region T2, inferior pole. The chain links TRBV5-1 to TRBJ2-7; 10 bases align to TRBD1. For the CDR3, the DNA is TGCGCCAGCAGATTAAGGGACAGGGGACTGTACGAGCAGTACTTC. Protein: CASRLRDRGLYEQYF.